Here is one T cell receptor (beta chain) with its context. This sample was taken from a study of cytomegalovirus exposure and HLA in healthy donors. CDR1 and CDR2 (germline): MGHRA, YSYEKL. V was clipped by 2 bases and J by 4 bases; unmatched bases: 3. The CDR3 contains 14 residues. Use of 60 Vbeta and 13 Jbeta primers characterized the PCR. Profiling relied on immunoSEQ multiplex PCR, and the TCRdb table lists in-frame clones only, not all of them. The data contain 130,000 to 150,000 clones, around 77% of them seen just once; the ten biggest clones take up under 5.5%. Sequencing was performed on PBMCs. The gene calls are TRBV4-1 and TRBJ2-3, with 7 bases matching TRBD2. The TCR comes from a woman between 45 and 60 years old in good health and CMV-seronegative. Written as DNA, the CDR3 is TGCGCCAGCAGCCAATCGGGGGGTGCAGATACGCAGTATTTT. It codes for CASSQSGGADTQYF.